This paragraph covers one T cell receptor (beta chain) sequence. Its specificity is not known. These data belong to a study of T cell responses to AZD1222 COVID-19 vaccine. CDR1 and CDR2 (germline): MDHEN, SYDVKM. This CDR3 has 12 residues. V lost 6 bases and J lost 9, with 14 bases in between. Regarding the study as a whole: Vaccine-associated CD4 TCRs spanned spike, dominant at 160-218 and 743-854.

Some clones are missing from TCRdb's copy, which holds only in-frame ones; the method was immunoSEQ multiplex PCR. The sample records some 78,000 clones, 80% to 90% being singletons. The sample here was peripheral blood, taken 28 days after the second AZD1222 dose. This TCR derives from an adult who received the AZD1222 COVID-19 vaccine. The chain combines TRBV28 with TRBJ1-2, with D possibly TRBD1 on 5 matching bases. CDR3 DNA: TGTGCCAGCAGGCGGGACCCCATCAGCTACACCTTC. It codes for CASRRDPISYTF.